Following are 14 T cell receptor beta chains from one sample sequenced in a study of T cells after yellow fever vaccination. TCRdb reanalysed the 5' RACE reads using MiXCR and keeps one entry per CDR3 protein. The sample holds approximately 300,000 distinct CDR3 sequences, 8% to 10% seen once. The sequencing here drew on PBMCs, taken on the day of the first yellow fever vaccination. These receptors all stem from a man aged 18 to 29 who received the YFV17D yellow fever vaccine.

This chain uses TRBV7-2 with TRBJ1-5; a weak D match, TRBD1 (5 bases). Germline-derived CDR1 and CDR2 are SGHTA and FQGNSA. CDR3 length: 15 amino acids. V was trimmed by 5 bases and J by 4 bases, leaving 15 bases between them. The CDR3 coding sequence is TGTGCCAGCAGCGGGAGTGGGACGAATAATCAGCCCCAGCATTTT. It encodes CASSGSGTNNQPQHF.

V gene TRBV9 combines with J gene TRBJ2-7; possibly TRBD1 or TRBD2 for D (6 bases each). Germline lookup yields CDR1 SGDLS and CDR2 YYNGEE. Trimming removed 3 bases from V and 0 bases from J, with 10 bases in between. The CDR3 length is 14 residues. The CDR3 nucleotides are TGTGCCAGCAGCGAGGGGGGCTTCTCCTACGAGCAGTACTTC. This gives the protein CASSEGGFSYEQYF.

V gene TRBV7-2 combines with J gene TRBJ2-2; D is unresolved. The germline V and J ends were trimmed by 1 base and 4 bases, with 7 bases remaining between them. This CDR3 contains 14 residues. CDR1 SGHTA and CDR2 FQGNSA come from the germline V gene. Written as DNA, the CDR3 is TGTGCCAGCAGCTTAGGCGTAGTCACCGGGGAGCTGTTTTTT. Translation: CASSLGVVTGELFF. Drawing the rest from reference TRBV7-2 and TRBJ2-2, the complete variable domain is GAGVSQSPSNKVTEKGKDVELRCDPISGHTALYWYRQSLGQGLEFLIYFQGNSAPDKSGLPSDRFSAERTGGSVSTLTIQRTQQEDSAVYLCASSLGVVTGELFFGEGSRLTVL.

This clonotype has more than one count but fewer than ten. This rearrangement joins TRBV11-2 to TRBJ2-7; weak D call: TRBD2 (6 bases). The CDR3 covers 12 residues. Germline V gene data show CDR1 as SGHAT and CDR2 as FQNNGV. V dropped 8 bases and J dropped 2 bases, with 10 bases sitting between them. CDR3 nucleotides: TGTGCCAGCCGGGGGAACACCTACGAGCAGTACTTC. Residues: CASRGNTYEQYF.

V and J are TRBV6-2 or TRBV6-3 and TRBJ2-3; 8 bases align to TRBD2. Germline assignment: CDR1 MNHEY and CDR2 SVGEGT. Unmatched junction bases numbered 4, after V lost 0 bases and J lost 2 bases. CDR3 length: 16 amino acids. CDR3 DNA: TGTGCCAGCAGTTACTCCCGGGAGGGGACCACAGATACGCAGTATTTT. It translates to CASSYSREGTTDTQYF.

The gene calls are TRBV24-1 and TRBJ2-5; D is undetermined. The germline CDR1 and CDR2 sequences are KGHDR and SFDVKD. CDR3 length: 14 residues. Trimming cost V 3 bases and J 3 bases, with 10 bases left between them. CDR3 sequence reads: CATSDPRREETQYF. CDR3 nucleotide sequence: TGTGCCACCAGTGATCCCCGACGGGAAGAGACCCAGTACTTC.

The CDR3 reads CASSDSGTVTEKLFF. In DNA form, the CDR3 reads TGCGCCAGCAGCGATTCCGGGACAGTTACTGAAAAACTGTTTTTT. The chain employs TRBV5-1 and TRBJ1-4; TRBD1 matches at 7 bases. The germline V gene has CDR1 SGHRS and CDR2 YFSETQ. The trim removed 4 bases at V and 7 bases at J, leaving 10 bases unmatched. This CDR3 contains 15 residues.

This clonotype was found a few times. The chain couples TRBV18 to TRBJ1-4; D is uncertain. The CDR3 runs 15 residues. Trimming shortened V by 5 bases and J by 2 bases, and 12 bases separated the two germline ends. The germline V gene has CDR1 KGHSH and CDR2 LQKENI. The CDR3 nucleotides read TGTGCCAGCTCAAAGGCGGCGGCTACTAATGAAAAACTGTTTTTT. The encoded protein is CASSKAAATNEKLFF.

This clonotype was picked up many times. The chain links TRBV6-5 to TRBJ1-3; TRBD1 matches 7 bases. This CDR3 region has 16 residues. Germline trimming cut 1 base from V and 2 bases from J; bases unmatched to any gene: 5. The germline CDR1 and CDR2 sequences are MNHEY and SVGAGI. The CDR3 DNA sequence: TGTGCCAGCAGTTACTACCCCGGGACAGCTGGAAACACCATATATTTT. Amino acid sequence: CASSYYPGTAGNTIYF.

This clonotype was detected many times. This CDR3 reads CASSGGVNTEAFF. DNA of the CDR3: TGCGCCAGCAGTGGGGGAGTGAACACTGAAGCTTTCTTT. The chain links TRBV10-2 to TRBJ1-1; no definite D call. The CDR3 has 13 residues. Germline V CDR1 and CDR2: WSHSY, SAAADI. Trimming took 4 bases from V and 0 from J, leaving 6 bases between them.

The chain combines TRBV11-2 with TRBJ2-5; D is perhaps TRBD1 (7 bases). V was cut by 5 bases and J by 3 bases, with 10 bases left in between. The CDR3 is made up of 13 amino acids. Germline assignment: CDR1 SGHAT and CDR2 FQNNGV. The CDR3 DNA reads as TGTGCCAGCAGCCGCGGGACAGAAGAGACCCAGTACTTC. It yields the protein CASSRGTEETQYF.

This clonotype was observed a handful of times. The chain recombines TRBV27 with TRBJ2-5; 8 bases are shared with TRBD2. Trimming removed 7 bases from V and 2 bases from J; junction bases left unmatched: 9. CDR3 size: 15 residues. The germline CDR1 and CDR2 sequences are MNHEY and SMNVEV (reference sequence). The CDR3 DNA follows: TGTGCCAGCACGCAGCGGGGGACCATTCAAGAGACCCAGTACTTC. This gives the protein CASTQRGTIQETQYF.

Only a few counts were recorded for this clonotype. The CDR3 DNA reads TGTGCCAGCAGCGTTAGGGGGCCCGAAGCTTTCTTT. Encoded protein: CASSVRGPEAFF. This sequence joins TRBV7-8 and TRBJ1-1; 7 bases fit TRBD1. Unmatched junction bases numbered 5, after V lost 5 bases and J lost 8 bases. This CDR3 has 12 amino acids. Per the germline V gene, CDR1 is SGHVS and CDR2 is FQNEAQ.

CDR3 protein: CASSEIRGAGANVLTF. Written as DNA, the CDR3 is TGCGCCAGCAGCGAGATCAGGGGGGCTGGGGCCAACGTCCTGACTTTC. V and J are TRBV5-1 and TRBJ2-6, with D possibly TRBD1 on 7 matching bases. Germline CDR1 and CDR2: SGHRS and YFSETQ. The CDR3 is made up of 16 amino acids. V was clipped by 4 bases and J by 2 bases, with 13 bases between them.